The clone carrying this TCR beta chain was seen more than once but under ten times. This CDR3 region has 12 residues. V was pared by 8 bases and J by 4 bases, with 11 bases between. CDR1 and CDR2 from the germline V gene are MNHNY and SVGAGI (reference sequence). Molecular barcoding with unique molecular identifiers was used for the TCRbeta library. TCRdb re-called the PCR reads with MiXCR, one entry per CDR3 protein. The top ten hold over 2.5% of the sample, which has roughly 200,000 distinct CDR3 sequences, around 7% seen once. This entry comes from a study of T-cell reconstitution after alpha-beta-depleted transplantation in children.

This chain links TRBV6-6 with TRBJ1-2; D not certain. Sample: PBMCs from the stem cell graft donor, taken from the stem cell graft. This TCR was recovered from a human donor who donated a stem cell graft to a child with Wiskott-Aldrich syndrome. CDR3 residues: CASFSVAYGYTF. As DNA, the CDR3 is TGTGCCAGCTTCAGCGTGGCCTATGGCTACACCTTC.